The 21 T cell receptor beta chains in this list originate from one sample, sequenced in a study of T cells in Graves' hyperthyroidism and ophthalmopathy. It was RNA transcripts that yielded the amplified TCR beta CDR3 regions. A set of HTBI primers served as the primers for a first-round RT-PCR of the TCR CDR3. TCRdb called the multiplex PCR reads again in MiXCR, with one record for every CDR3 protein. The data hold roughly 550,000 distinct CDR3 sequences, with about 16% observed a single time. The sample was blood. Source of these receptors: a woman aged 25 to 45 with Graves' ophthalmopathy.

This clonotype was observed a few times. The V call is TRBV6-2 or TRBV6-3, the J call TRBJ2-1, with D tentatively TRBD2 (7 bases). V lost 6 bases, J lost 0 bases, and 12 bases lay in between. Germline V lookup: CDR1 MNHEY, CDR2 SVGEGT. The CDR3 covers 15 residues. The CDR3 loop is CASSQGGGSYNEQFF. CDR3 DNA sequence: TGTGCCAGCAGCCAGGGAGGGGGCTCCTACAATGAGCAGTTCTTC.

This clonotype was seen many times. This chain links TRBV5-4 with TRBJ2-1; 7 positions agree with TRBD2. Germline V gene data show CDR1 as SGHNT and CDR2 as YYREEE (reference sequence). Unmatched junction bases numbered 5, after V lost 4 bases and J lost 7 bases. The CDR3 extends over 13 amino acids. In DNA form, the CDR3 reads TGTGCCAGCAGCGGGAGGGCGCGGAATGAGCAGTTCTTC. Protein sequence: CASSGRARNEQFF.

This chain uses TRBV29-1 with TRBJ2-7; the D gene is possibly TRBD2 (6 bases). Trimming took 6 bases from V and 6 from J, leaving 15 bases between them. Germline V lookup: CDR1 SQVTM, CDR2 ANQGSEA. The CDR3 loop spans 12 amino acids. The CDR3 DNA is TGCAGCGTATTAAATTCGGGGGTCGAGCAGTACTTC. Translating it yields CSVLNSGVEQYF.

This clonotype was observed many times. The chain has TRBV7-3 and TRBJ2-3; TRBD2 aligns across 9 bases. The CDR3 covers 18 residues. J lost 3 bases, V lost 3 bases, and 13 bases had no gene match. Germline V gene data show CDR1 as SGHTA and CDR2 as FQGTGA. CDR3: CASSFGASGIGSTDTQYF. The DNA of the CDR3 is TGTGCCAGCAGCTTTGGGGCTAGCGGGATCGGGTCGACAGATACGCAGTATTTT.

This clonotype has a count of ten or more. The V gene is TRBV20-1, the J gene TRBJ2-7, with D hard to call. The V gene lost 0 bases and the J gene lost 4 bases, with 7 bases spanning the gap. CDR3 size: 12 residues. CDR1 is DFQATT, CDR2 SNEGSKA, per germline (reference sequence). Written as DNA, the CDR3 is TGCAGTGCTAGAGATCCTCGATACGAGCAGTACTTC. This encodes CSARDPRYEQYF.

This clonotype was counted between two and nine times. V is TRBV29-1 and J is TRBJ2-2; D is unresolved. Germline V gene data show CDR1 as SQVTM and CDR2 as ANQGSEA. With 4 bases removed from V and 6 bases from J, the gap between germline ends came to 12 bases. The CDR3 covers 13 residues. CDR3 protein: CSVAQRRAGELFF. CDR3 in DNA: TGCAGCGTTGCCCAGAGACGGGCCGGGGAGCTGTTTTTT.

This clonotype was seen many times. V usage is TRBV12-3 or TRBV12-4 and J usage is TRBJ1-5, with a tentative D call TRBD1 (6 bases). CDR3 length: 15 amino acids. V lost 2 bases to trimming and J lost 2 bases, with 10 bases between them. CDR3 residues: CASSLSSGGNQPQHF. The DNA of the CDR3 is TGTGCCAGCAGTTTATCTTCAGGGGGCAATCAGCCCCAGCATTTT.

The sample holds many counts of this clonotype. One junction end disagrees with the germline gene, perhaps due to a read error. The chain employs TRBV4-1 and TRBJ1-5; D possibly corresponds to TRBD1 (6 bases). Germline CDR1 is MGHRA and CDR2 is YSYEKL. The CDR3 consists of 17 residues. The CDR3 here is CASSQGYAGTWNQPQHF. The CDR3 nucleotides read TGCGCCAGCAGTCAAGGTTATGCCGGGACATGGAATCAGCCCCAGCATTTT.

This clonotype has more than one count but fewer than ten. This chain links TRBV12-5 with TRBJ2-5, with D possibly matching TRBD2 (5 bases). V dropped 5 bases and J dropped 0 bases, with 16 bases sitting between them. Germline V lookup: CDR1 LGHNT, CDR2 FRNRAP. The CDR3 contains 16 residues. In DNA, the CDR3 is TGTGCTAGTGGTCCCGGCGTCGGAGGAAACCAAGAGACCCAGTACTTC. Protein: CASGPGVGGNQETQYF.

This clonotype was seen many times. CDR3 in DNA: TGTGCCAGCAGTGAACAGGGGGGGGCCCACAATGAGCAGTTCTTC. This translates into CASSEQGGAHNEQFF. This sequence joins TRBV2 and TRBJ2-1, with D perhaps being TRBD1 or TRBD2 (7 bases each). V was trimmed by 2 bases and J by 5 bases, leaving 13 bases between them. CDR1 and CDR2 (germline): SNHLY, FYNNEI. The CDR3 is 15 residues long.

A note on this clonotype: This may stem from a read error, because a much larger clone lies one nucleotide away. The chain is built from TRBV7-2 and TRBJ1-2, with D perhaps TRBD1 (5 bases). Per the germline V gene, CDR1 is SGHTA and CDR2 is FQGNSA. The length of the CDR3 is 13 residues. The ends were cut back, 0 bases at V and 6 bases at J, with 8 bases in the middle. The CDR3 loop is CTSSLARENGYTF. In DNA form, the CDR3 reads TGTACCAGCAGCTTAGCCAGGGAGAATGGCTACACCTTC.

The table lists this clonotype with many counts. The chain carries TRBV18 and TRBJ1-5; D gene unclear. Germline V gene sequence: CDR1 KGHSH, CDR2 LQKENI. The CDR3 covers 15 residues. Trimming took off 3 bases at V and 1 base at J, with 10 bases between the two ends. The CDR3 spells CASSPTKLSNQPQHF. The CDR3 DNA is TGTGCCAGCTCACCGACAAAGTTGAGCAATCAGCCCCAGCATTTT.

J is TRBJ1-5 and V is TRBV30; weak D call: TRBD1 (5 bases). The germline V gene encodes CDR1 GTSNPN and CDR2 SVGIG (reference sequence). This CDR3 is built from 13 residues. The ends were cut back, 2 bases at V and 4 bases at J, with 9 bases in the middle. CDR3 amino acids: CAWSTAGNQPQHF. In nucleotides, the CDR3 is TGTGCCTGGAGTACCGCAGGGAATCAGCCCCAGCATTTT.

In regard to this clonotype: A much bigger clone sits one base away, suggesting this may be a read error. The gene calls are TRBV13 and TRBJ1-1; D is perhaps TRBD1 (5 bases). The CDR3 sequence is 13 residues long. The germline CDR1 and CDR2 sequences are PRHDT and FYEKMQ (reference sequence). The V and J ends lost 4 bases and 1 base respectively, with 7 bases between them. The CDR3 protein is CASSSDKNTEAFF. CDR3 nucleotide sequence: TGTGCCAGCAGCTCGGACAAGAACACTGAAGCTTTCTTT.

Ten or more counts support this clonotype. The chain recombines TRBV2 with TRBJ2-7; D uncertain. The CDR3 extends over 16 amino acids. Germline V gene lookup returns CDR1 SNHLY and CDR2 FYNNEI. V dropped 3 bases and J dropped 0 bases, with 15 bases sitting between them. CDR3: CASSELVTAVSYEQYF. CDR3 nucleotide sequence: TGTGCCAGCAGTGAGTTAGTCACAGCAGTCTCCTACGAGCAGTACTTC.

Only a few counts were recorded for this clonotype. V and J are TRBV20-1 and TRBJ2-5; TRBD2 matches at 8 bases. This CDR3 comprises 14 residues. J lost 2 bases, V lost 0 bases, and 2 bases had no gene match. CDR1 is DFQATT and CDR2 is SNEGSKA in the germline V gene (reference sequence). The CDR3 DNA sequence: TGCAGTGCTAGAGAGAGCGGGAGACAAGAGACCCAGTACTTC. Encoded protein: CSARESGRQETQYF.

This clonotype has a count of ten or more. The V and J genes are TRBV7-2 and TRBJ1-6; perhaps TRBD1 as D (5 bases). In germline, CDR1 is SGHTA, CDR2 FQGNSA. The CDR3 is made up of 13 amino acids. V gave up 3 bases and J gave up 7 bases, with 7 bases separating them. CDR3 residues: CASSLTVNSPLHF. The DNA for the CDR3 is TGTGCCAGCAGCTTGACAGTGAATTCACCCCTCCACTTT.

In the case of this clonotype: This may be a read error: a much more frequent sequence differs by one nucleotide. The rearrangement uses TRBV30 and TRBJ1-3; D is uncertain. In germline, CDR1 is GTSNPN, CDR2 SVGIG (reference sequence). The CDR3 sequence is 14 residues long. In DNA form, the CDR3 reads TGTGCCTGGGATAGAGGACGTTCTGGAGACACCATATATTTT. Its protein is CAWDRGRSGDTIYF.

This clonotype came up many times. The chain uses TRBV5-6 and TRBJ2-1, with no clear D. The CDR3 runs 11 residues. The germline gives CDR1 SGHDT, CDR2 YYEEEE. V was cut by 4 bases and J by 8 bases, with 7 bases left in between. CDR3 loop: CASSRSDEQFF. The CDR3 bases are TGTGCCAGCAGCCGGTCCGATGAGCAGTTCTTC. Variable domain in full (rest from reference TRBV5-6 and TRBJ2-1): DAGVTQSPTHLIKTRGQQVTLRCSPKSGHDTVSWYQQALGQGPQFIFQYYEEEERQRGNFPDRFSGHQFPNYSSELNVNALLLGDSALYLCASSRSDEQFFGPGTRLTVL.

A word on this clonotype: This CDR3 fails to terminate in the conserved phenylalanine or tryptophan, so it likely reflects a read error. The chain carries TRBV27 and TRBJ1-5; 7 nucleotides match TRBD1. CDR1 and CDR2 from the germline V gene are MNHEY and SMNVEV (reference sequence). Trimming at V came to 2 bases and at J to 3 bases, leaving 4 bases not matched to a gene. The CDR3 totals 15 residues. The DNA of the CDR3 is TGTGCCAGCAGTTTAAGAGGGGGCAACAATCAGCCCCAGCATCTT. This gives the protein CASSLRGGNNQPQHL.

This clonotype has a count of ten or more. The chain combines TRBV20-1 with TRBJ2-5; no clear D gene. The V end was cut by 4 bases, the J end by 1 base, with 13 bases between. This CDR3 is built from 14 residues. Germline CDR1 reads DFQATT; CDR2 reads SNEGSKA (reference sequence). The CDR3 DNA reads as TGCAGTGCTAACAAAGGGCCGACCCAAGAGACCCAGTACTTC. Its translation: CSANKGPTQETQYF.